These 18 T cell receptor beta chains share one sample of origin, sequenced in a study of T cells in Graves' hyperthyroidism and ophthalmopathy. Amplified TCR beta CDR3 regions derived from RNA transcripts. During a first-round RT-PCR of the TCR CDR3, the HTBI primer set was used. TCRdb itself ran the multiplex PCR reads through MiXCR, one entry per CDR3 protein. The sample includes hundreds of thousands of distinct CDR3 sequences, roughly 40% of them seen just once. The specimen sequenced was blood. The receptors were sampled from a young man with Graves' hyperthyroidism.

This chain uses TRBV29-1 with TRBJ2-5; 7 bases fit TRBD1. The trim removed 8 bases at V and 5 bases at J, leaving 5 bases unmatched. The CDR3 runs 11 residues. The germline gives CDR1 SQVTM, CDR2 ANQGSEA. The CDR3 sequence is CSRDSLETQYF. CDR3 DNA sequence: TGCAGCAGGGACAGCCTGGAGACCCAGTACTTC.

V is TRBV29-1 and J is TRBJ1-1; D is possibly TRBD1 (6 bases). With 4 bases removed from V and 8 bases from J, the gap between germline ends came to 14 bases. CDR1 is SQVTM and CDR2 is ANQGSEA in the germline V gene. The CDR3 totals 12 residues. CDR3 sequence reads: CSVGGGGPEAFF. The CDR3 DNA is TGCAGCGTTGGTGGTGGGGGGCCCGAAGCTTTCTTT.

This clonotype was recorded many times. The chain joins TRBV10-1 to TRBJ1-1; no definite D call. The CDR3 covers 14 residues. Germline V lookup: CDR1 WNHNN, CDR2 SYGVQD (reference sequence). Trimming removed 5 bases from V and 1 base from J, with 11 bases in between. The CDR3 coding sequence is TGCGCCAGCAGTAGGGATTTATCGAACACTGAAGCTTTCTTT. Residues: CASSRDLSNTEAFF.

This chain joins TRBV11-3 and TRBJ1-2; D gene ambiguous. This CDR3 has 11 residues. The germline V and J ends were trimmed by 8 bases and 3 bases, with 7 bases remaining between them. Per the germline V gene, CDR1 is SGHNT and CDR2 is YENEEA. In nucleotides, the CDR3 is TGTGCCAGCGGGGTTGACTATGGCTACACCTTC. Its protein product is CASGVDYGYTF. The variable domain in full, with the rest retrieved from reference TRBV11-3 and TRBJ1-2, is EAGVVQSPRYKIIEKKQPVAFWCNPISGHNTLYWYLQNLGQGPELLIRYENEEAVDDSQLPKDRFSAERLKGVDSTLKIQPAELGDSAVYLCASGVDYGYTFGSGTRLTVV.

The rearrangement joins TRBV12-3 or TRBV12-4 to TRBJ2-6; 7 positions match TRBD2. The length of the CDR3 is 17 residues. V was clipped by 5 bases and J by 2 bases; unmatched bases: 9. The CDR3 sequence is CASSPRTREAGANVLTF. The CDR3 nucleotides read TGTGCCAGCAGTCCCCGGACTCGGGAGGCTGGGGCCAACGTCCTGACTTTC.

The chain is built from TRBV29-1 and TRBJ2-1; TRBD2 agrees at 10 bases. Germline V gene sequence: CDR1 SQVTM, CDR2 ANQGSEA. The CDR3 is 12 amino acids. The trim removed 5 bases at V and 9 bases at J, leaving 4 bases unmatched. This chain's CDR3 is CSVTRLAGEQFF. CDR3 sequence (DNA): TGCAGCGTTACTAGACTAGCGGGTGAGCAGTTCTTC.

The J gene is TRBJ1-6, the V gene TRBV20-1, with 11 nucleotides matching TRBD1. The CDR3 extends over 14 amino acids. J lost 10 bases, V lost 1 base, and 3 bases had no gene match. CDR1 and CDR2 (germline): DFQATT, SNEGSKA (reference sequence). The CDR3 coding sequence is TGCAGTGCTAGAGGGACAGGGGGCAGGTCACCCCTCCACTTT. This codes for CSARGTGGRSPLHF.

CDR3 coding DNA: TGTGCCAGCGGGGTTCGTGGGGCGGTGAACACTGAAGCTTTCTTT. Protein product: CASGVRGAVNTEAFF. V and J are TRBV25-1 and TRBJ1-1; D may be TRBD1 (5 bases). V lost 8 bases to trimming and J lost 0 bases, with 16 bases between them. From germline, CDR1 is MGHDK and CDR2 SYGVNS. CDR3 length: 15 amino acids.

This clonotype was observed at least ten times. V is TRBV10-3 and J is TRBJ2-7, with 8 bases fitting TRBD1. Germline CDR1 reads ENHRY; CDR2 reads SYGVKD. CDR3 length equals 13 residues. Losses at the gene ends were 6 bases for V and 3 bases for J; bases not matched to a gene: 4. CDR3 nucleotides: TGTGCCATCAGCGTTGGACAGGGCTACGAGCAGTACTTC. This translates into CAISVGQGYEQYF.

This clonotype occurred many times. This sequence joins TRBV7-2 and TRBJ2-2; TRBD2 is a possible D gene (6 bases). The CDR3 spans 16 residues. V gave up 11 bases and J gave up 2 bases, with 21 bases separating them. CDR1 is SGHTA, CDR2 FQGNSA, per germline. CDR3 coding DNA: TGTGCCGACACTGACAAAGCGGGTGCCAACACCGGGGAGCTGTTTTTT. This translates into CADTDKAGANTGELFF.

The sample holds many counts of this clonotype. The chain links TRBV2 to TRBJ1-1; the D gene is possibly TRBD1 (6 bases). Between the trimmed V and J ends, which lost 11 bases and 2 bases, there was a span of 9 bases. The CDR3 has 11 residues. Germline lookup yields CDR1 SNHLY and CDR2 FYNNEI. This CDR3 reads CAEGTNTEAFF. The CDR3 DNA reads TGTGCCGAAGGGACAAACACTGAAGCTTTCTTT.

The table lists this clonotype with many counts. CDR3 amino acids: CASSSFIAGGTEAFF. CDR3 nucleotides: TGTGCCAGCAGCTCTTTTATCGCAGGGGGCACTGAAGCTTTCTTT. This chain joins TRBV7-9 and TRBJ1-1; TRBD1 matches at 7 bases. The CDR3 is 15 residues long. With V trimmed by 4 bases and J by 4 bases, 9 bases remained unmatched. The germline V gene has CDR1 SEHNR and CDR2 FQNEAQ (reference sequence). The entire variable domain, with the rest obtained from reference TRBV7-9 and TRBJ1-1, is as follows: DTGVSQNPRHKITKRGQNVTFRCDPISEHNRLYWYRQTLGQGPEFLTYFQNEAQLEKSRLLSDRFSAERPKGSFSTLEIQRTEQGDSAMYLCASSSFIAGGTEAFFGQGTRLTVV.

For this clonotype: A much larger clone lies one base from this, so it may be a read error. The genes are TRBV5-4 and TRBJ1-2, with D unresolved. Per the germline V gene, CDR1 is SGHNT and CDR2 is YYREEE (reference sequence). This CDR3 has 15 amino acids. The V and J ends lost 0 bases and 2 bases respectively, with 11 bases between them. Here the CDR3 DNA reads TGTGCCAGCAGCTTGGCACAACTTCCAAACTATGGCTACACCTTC. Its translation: CASSLAQLPNYGYTF.

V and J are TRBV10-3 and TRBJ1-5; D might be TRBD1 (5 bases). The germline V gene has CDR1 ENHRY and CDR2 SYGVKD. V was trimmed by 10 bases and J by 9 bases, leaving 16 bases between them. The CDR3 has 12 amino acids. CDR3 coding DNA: TGTGCCACCGGGGTAGGGGATCGGCCCCAGCATTTT. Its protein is CATGVGDRPQHF.

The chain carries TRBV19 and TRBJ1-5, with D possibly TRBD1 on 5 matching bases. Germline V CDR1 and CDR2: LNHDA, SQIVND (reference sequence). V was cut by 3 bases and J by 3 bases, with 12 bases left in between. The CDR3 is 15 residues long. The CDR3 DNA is TGTGCCAGTAGTATCGGATCCAGGGACAATCAGCCCCAGCATTTT. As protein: CASSIGSRDNQPQHF.

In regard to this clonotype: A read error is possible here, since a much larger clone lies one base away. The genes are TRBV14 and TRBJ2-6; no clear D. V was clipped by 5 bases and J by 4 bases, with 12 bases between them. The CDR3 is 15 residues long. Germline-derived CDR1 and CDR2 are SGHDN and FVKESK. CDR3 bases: TGTGCCAGCAGCTGTACCGTATCCGGGGCCAACGTCCTGACTTTC. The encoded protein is CASSCTVSGANVLTF.

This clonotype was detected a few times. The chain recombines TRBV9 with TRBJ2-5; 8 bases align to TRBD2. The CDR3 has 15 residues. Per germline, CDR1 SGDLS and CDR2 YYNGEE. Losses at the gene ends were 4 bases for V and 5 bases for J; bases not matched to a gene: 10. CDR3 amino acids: CASSTQGGGPETQYF. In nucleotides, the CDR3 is TGTGCCAGCAGCACCCAGGGCGGGGGGCCGGAGACCCAGTACTTC.

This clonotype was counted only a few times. This CDR3 is CASRLMAGGTGELFF. The CDR3 DNA sequence: TGTGCCAGCAGACTAATGGCAGGGGGCACCGGGGAGCTGTTTTTT. V usage is TRBV2 and J usage is TRBJ2-2, with TRBD1 matching 7 bases. The ends lost 6 bases at V and 4 bases at J; junction bases unmatched: 8. The CDR3 contains 15 residues. CDR1 is SNHLY, CDR2 FYNNEI, per germline.